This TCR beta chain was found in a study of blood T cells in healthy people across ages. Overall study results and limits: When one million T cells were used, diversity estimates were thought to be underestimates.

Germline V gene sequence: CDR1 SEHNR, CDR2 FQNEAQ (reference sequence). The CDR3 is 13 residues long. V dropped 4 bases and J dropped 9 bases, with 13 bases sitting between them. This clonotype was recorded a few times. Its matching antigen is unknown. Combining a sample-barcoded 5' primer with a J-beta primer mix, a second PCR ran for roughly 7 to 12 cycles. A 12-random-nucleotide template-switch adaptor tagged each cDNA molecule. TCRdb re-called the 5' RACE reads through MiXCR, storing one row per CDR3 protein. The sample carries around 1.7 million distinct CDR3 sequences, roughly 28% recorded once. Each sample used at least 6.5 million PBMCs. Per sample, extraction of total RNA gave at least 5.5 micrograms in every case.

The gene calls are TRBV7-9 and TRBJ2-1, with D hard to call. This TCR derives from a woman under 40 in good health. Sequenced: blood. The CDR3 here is CASSWSLGGEQFF. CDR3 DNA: TGTGCCAGCAGCTGGAGTCTGGGCGGTGAGCAGTTCTTC.